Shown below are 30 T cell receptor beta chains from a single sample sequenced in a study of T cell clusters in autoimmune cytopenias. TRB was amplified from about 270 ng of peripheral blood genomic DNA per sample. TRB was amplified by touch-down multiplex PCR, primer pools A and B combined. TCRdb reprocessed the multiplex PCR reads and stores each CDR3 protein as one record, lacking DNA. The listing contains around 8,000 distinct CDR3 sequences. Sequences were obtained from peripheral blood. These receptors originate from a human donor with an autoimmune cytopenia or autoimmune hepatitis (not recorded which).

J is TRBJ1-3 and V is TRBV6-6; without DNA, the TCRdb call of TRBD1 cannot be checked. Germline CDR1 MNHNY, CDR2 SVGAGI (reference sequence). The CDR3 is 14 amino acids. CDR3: CASSYSGRENTIYF.

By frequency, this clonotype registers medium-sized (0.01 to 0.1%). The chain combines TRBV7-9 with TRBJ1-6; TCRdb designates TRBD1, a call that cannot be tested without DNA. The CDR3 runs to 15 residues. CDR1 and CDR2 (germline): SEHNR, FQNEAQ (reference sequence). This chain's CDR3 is CASSFGAGQNSPLHF. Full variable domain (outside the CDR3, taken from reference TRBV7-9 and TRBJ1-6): DTGVSQNPRHKITKRGQNVTFRCDPISEHNRLYWYRQTLGQGPEFLTYFQNEAQLEKSRLLSDRFSAERPKGSFSTLEIQRTEQGDSAMYLCASSFGAGQNSPLHFGNGTRLTVT.

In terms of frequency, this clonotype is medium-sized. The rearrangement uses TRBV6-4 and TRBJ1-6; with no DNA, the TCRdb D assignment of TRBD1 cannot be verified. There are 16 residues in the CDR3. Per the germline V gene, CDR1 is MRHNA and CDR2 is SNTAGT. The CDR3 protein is CASSDDHRIYNSPLHF.

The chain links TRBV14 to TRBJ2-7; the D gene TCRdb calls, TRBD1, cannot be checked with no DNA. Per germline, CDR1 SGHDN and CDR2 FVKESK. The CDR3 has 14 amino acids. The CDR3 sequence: CASSLSTGGDEQYF.

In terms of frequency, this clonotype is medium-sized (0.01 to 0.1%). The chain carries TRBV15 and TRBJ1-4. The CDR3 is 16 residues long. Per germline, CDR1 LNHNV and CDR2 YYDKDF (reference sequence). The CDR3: CATSRDGAGLREKLFF.

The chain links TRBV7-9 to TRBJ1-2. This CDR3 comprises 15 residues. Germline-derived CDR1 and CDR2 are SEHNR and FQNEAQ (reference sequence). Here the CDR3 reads CASSKGGGRGYGYTF. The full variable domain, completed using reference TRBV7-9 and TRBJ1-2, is DTGVSQNPRHKITKRGQNVTFRCDPISEHNRLYWYRQTLGQGPEFLTYFQNEAQLEKSRLLSDRFSAERPKGSFSTLEIQRTEQGDSAMYLCASSKGGGRGYGYTFGSGTRLTVV.

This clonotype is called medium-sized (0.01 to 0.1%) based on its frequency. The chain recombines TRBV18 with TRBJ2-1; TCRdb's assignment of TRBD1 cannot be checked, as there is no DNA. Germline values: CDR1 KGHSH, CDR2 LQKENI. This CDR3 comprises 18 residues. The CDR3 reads CASSPAWGLTSLYNEQFF.

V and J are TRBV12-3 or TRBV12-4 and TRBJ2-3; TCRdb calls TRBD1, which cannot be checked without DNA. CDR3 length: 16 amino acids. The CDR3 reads CASSLFSALMTDTQYF.

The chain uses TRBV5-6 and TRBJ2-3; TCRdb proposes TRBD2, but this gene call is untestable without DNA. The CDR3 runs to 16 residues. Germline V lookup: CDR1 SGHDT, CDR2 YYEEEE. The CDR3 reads CASSQGPATSSDTQYF.

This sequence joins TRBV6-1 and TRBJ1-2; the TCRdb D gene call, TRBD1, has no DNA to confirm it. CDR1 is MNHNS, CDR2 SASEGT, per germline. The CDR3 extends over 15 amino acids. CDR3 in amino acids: CASSEVGQGSYGYTF.

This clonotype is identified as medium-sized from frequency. The CDR3 spells CAWSGTQVNPIYF. The chain couples TRBV30 to TRBJ1-3. The CDR3 has 13 residues. CDR1 and CDR2 (germline): GTSNPN, SVGIG (reference sequence).

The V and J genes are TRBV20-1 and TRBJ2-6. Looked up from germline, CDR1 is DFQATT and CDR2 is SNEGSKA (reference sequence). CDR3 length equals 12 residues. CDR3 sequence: CSAALGANVLTF.

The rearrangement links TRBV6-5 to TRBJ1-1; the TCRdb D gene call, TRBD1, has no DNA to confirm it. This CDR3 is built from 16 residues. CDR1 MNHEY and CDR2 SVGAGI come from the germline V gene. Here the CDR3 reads CASSYSTGSMNTEAFF.

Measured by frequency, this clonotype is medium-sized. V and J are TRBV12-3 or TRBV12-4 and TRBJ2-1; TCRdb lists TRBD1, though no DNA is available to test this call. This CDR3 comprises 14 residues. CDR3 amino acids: CASRRQGAKDEQFF.

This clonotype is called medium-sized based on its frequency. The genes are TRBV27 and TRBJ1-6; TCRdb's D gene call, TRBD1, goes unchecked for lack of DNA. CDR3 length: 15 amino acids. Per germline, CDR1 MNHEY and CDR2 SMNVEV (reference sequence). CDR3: CASSPRRGQKSPLHF.

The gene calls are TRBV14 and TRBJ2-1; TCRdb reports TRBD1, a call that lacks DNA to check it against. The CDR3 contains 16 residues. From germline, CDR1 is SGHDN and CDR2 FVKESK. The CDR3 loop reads CASRPTQGAGYNEQFF.

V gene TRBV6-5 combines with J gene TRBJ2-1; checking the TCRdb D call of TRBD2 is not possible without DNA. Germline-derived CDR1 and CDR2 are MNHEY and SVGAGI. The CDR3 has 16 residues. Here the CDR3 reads CASRITGRGLDNEQFF.

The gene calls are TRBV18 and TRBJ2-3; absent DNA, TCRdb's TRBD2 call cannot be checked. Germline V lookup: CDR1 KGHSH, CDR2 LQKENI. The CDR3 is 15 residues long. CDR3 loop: CASSRRSGGSDTQYF.

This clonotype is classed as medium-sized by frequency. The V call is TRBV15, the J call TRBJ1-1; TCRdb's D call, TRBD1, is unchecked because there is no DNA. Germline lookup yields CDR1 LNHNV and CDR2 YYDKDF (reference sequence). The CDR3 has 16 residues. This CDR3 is CATSRDHGGRGTEAFF.

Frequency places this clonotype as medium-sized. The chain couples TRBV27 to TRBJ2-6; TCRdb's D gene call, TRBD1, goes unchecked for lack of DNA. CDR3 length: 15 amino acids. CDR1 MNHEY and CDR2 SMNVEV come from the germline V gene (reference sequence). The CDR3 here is CASSIQGWGANVLTF.

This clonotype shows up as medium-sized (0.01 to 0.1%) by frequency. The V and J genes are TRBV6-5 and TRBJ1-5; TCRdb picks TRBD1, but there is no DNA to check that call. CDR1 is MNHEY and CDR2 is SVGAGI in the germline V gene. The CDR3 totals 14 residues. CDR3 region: CASSQGQGGQPQHF.

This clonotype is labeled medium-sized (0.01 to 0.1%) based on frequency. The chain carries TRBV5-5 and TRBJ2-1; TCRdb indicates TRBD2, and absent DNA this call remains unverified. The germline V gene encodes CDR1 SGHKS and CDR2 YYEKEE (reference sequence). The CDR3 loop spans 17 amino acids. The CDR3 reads CASTTVATSGSYNEQFF. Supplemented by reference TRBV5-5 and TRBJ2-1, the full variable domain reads DAGVTQSPTHLIKTRGQQVTLRCSPISGHKSVSWYQQVLGQGPQFIFQYYEKEERGRGNFPDRFSARQFPNYSSELNVNALLLGDSALYLCASTTVATSGSYNEQFFGPGTRLTVL.

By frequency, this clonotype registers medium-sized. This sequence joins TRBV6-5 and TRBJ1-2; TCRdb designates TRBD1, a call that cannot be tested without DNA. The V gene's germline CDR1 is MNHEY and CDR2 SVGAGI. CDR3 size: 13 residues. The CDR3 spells CASTAGHNYGYTF.

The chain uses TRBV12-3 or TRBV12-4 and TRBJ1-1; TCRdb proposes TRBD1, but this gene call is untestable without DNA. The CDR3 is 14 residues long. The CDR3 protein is CASSLGGTGTEAFF.

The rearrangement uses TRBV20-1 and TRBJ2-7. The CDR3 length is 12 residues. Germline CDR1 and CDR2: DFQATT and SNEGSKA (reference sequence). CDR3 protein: CSAGRASYEQYF.

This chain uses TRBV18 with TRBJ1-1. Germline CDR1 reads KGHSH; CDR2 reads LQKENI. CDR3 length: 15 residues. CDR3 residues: CASSPREGANTEAFF.

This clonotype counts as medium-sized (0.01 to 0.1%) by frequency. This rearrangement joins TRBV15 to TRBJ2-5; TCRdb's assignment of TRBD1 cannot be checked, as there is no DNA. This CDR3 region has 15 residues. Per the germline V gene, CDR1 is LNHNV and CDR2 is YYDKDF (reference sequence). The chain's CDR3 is CATSRDRGGGETQYF.

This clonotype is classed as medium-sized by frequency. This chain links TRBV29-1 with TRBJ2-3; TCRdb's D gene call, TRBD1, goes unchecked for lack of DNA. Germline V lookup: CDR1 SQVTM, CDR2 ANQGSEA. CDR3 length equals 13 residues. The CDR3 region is CSAWTGSTDTQYF.

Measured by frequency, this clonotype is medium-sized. CDR3 sequence: CASSYSTERGNQPQHF. The rearrangement joins TRBV6-5 to TRBJ1-5. CDR3 length equals 16 residues. Germline assignment: CDR1 MNHEY and CDR2 SVGAGI.

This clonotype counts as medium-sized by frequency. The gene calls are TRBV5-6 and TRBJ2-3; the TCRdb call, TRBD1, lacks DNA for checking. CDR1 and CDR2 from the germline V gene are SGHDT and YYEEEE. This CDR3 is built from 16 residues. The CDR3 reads CASSLAGGGGADTQYF.